These 18 T cell receptor beta chains were all obtained from the same sample, sequenced in a study of shared T cell receptors in the human thymus. Method: immunoSEQ multiplex PCR; TCRdb's copy keeps in-frame clones and lacks some. Among some 700,000 clones listed, around 89% were seen once. These same data were also listed under a study on human thymus T cells.

Sequenced input: thymocytes. The receptor set was obtained from a boy younger than two with a congenital heart defect.

V gene TRBV10-3 combines with J gene TRBJ2-3, with 7 bases aligning to TRBD1. The V gene end was trimmed by 4 bases and the J gene end by 1 base; junction bases not matched to a gene: 2. This CDR3 has 14 residues. CDR1 and CDR2 from the germline V gene are ENHRY and SYGVKD. CDR3 bases: TGTGCCATCAGTGGGGACAGTGGCACAGATACGCAGTATTTT. It is translated as CAISGDSGTDTQYF.

This clone has a single count. The chain joins TRBV25-1 to TRBJ1-4; no clear D. This CDR3 region has 13 residues. Germline CDR1 reads MGHDK; CDR2 reads SYGVNS. Trimming left V 8 bases short and J 3 bases short, with 10 bases between. The CDR3 nucleotides read TGTGCCAGCCCTAAAACTTCTAATGAAAAACTGTTTTTT. Translated: CASPKTSNEKLFF.

The sample holds a few counts of this clone. This sequence joins TRBV4-1 and TRBJ2-5, with TRBD2 matching over 7 bases. V dropped 3 bases and J dropped 12; count of bases not matched to a gene: 16. The germline gives CDR1 MGHRA, CDR2 YSYEKL. CDR3 size: 15 residues. The CDR3 sequence is CASSQQGFGGRPEYF. The DNA of the CDR3 is TGCGCCAGCAGCCAGCAGGGTTTCGGCGGGAGACCCGAGTACTTC.

The chain couples TRBV15 to TRBJ2-1; D uncertain. Germline V gives CDR1 LNHNV, CDR2 YYDKDF (reference sequence). Trimming removed 1 base at V and 7 bases at J, with 14 bases between. CDR3 size: 15 residues. The CDR3 protein is CATSRGGSTPNEQFF. In DNA, the CDR3 is TGTGCCACCAGCAGAGGAGGTAGTACCCCAAATGAGCAGTTCTTC.

The J gene is TRBJ1-1, the V gene TRBV5-1, with D unresolved. The germline V gene encodes CDR1 SGHRS and CDR2 YFSETQ. V lost 1 base and J lost 1, with 5 bases in between. This CDR3 comprises 13 residues. As DNA, the CDR3 is TGCGCCAGCAGCTTGCAGGAGAACACTGAAGCTTTCTTT. It specifies CASSLQENTEAFF.

The chain couples TRBV30 to TRBJ2-1; TRBD2 agrees at 7 bases. The CDR3 is made up of 15 amino acids. CDR1 and CDR2 from the germline V gene are GTSNPN and SVGIG (reference sequence). After removal of 0 bases from V and 9 bases from J, the junction contained 11 bases not matched to a gene. CDR3 nucleotides: TGTGCCTGGAGTGTGTCTAGCGGAGACCCCAGTGAGCAGTTCTTC. This codes for CAWSVSSGDPSEQFF.

The gene calls are TRBV5-1 and TRBJ2-6, with a possible D match to TRBD2 (5 bases). The length of the CDR3 is 15 residues. Germline V gene lookup returns CDR1 SGHRS and CDR2 YFSETQ. The germline V and J ends were trimmed by 0 bases and 2 bases, with 6 bases remaining between them. CDR3 loop: CASSLGGAGANVLTF. CDR3 DNA sequence: TGCGCCAGCAGCTTGGGGGGAGCTGGGGCCAACGTCCTGACTTTC.

This rearrangement joins TRBV27 to TRBJ2-5, with 7 bases fitting TRBD2. The DNA end is more similar to TRBJ2-7, so the J call may be wrong. Germline V gives CDR1 MNHEY, CDR2 SMNVEV (reference sequence). The CDR3 has 14 residues. The CDR3 spells CASRREMASYEQYF. The DNA for the CDR3 is TGTGCCAGCAGGCGGGAGATGGCGTCCTACGAGCAGTACTTC.

The V gene is TRBV4-3, the J gene TRBJ2-7; TRBD2 agrees at 10 bases. CDR3 size: 15 residues. Germline trimming cut 0 bases from V and 2 bases from J; bases unmatched to any gene: 1. Germline-derived CDR1 and CDR2 are LGHNA and YSLEER. CDR3 sequence: CASSQDGTSAYEQYF. CDR3 nucleotide sequence: TGCGCCAGCAGCCAAGACGGGACTAGCGCCTACGAGCAGTACTTC.

The rearrangement links TRBV11-3 to TRBJ2-5; 12 bases map to TRBD2. After removal of 2 bases from V and 1 base from J, the junction contained 2 bases not matched to a gene. The CDR3 has 16 residues. Germline lookup yields CDR1 SGHNT and CDR2 YENEEA. For the CDR3, the DNA is TGTGCCAGCAGCTTACCGACTAGCGGGAGCCAAGAGACCCAGTACTTC. Amino acid sequence: CASSLPTSGSQETQYF.

The rearrangement uses TRBV7-6 and TRBJ1-1; no definite D call. V was trimmed by 5 bases and J by 6 bases, leaving 16 bases between them. This CDR3 comprises 14 residues. Germline V gives CDR1 SGHVS, CDR2 FNYEAQ. The CDR3 loop is CASSPSAGIPEAFF. In nucleotides, the CDR3 is TGTGCCAGCAGCCCGAGCGCGGGGATCCCTGAAGCTTTCTTT. The variable domain in full, completed from reference TRBV7-6 and TRBJ1-1, reads GAGVSQSPRYKVTKRGQDVALRCDPISGHVSLYWYRQALGQGPEFLTYFNYEAQQDKSGLPNDRFSAERPEGSISTLTIQRTEQRDSAMYRCASSPSAGIPEAFFGQGTRLTVV.

This clone showed up just once. The rearrangement links TRBV6-1 to TRBJ1-2; weak D call: TRBD1 (5 bases). Trimming pared 1 base from V and 3 bases from J, leaving 15 bases between. CDR1 MNHNS and CDR2 SASEGT come from the germline V gene. The CDR3 totals 16 residues. CDR3 region: CASSEGPLQDHYGYTF. CDR3 coding DNA: TGTGCCAGCAGTGAAGGCCCGCTACAGGACCACTATGGCTACACCTTC.

The gene calls are TRBV5-1 and TRBJ2-7; TRBD1 matches at 10 bases. V dropped 4 bases and J dropped 3; count of bases not matched to a gene: 10. This CDR3 contains 16 residues. In germline, CDR1 is SGHRS, CDR2 YFSETQ. This chain's CDR3 is CASSLIPGQGIYEQYF. The DNA for the CDR3 is TGCGCCAGCAGCCTAATACCGGGACAGGGGATCTACGAGCAGTACTTC.

The chain combines TRBV7-8 with TRBJ1-1; TRBD1 is a possible D gene (6 bases). This CDR3 comprises 15 residues. V lost 1 base and J 1 base, leaving 10 bases between the germline ends. The germline CDR1 and CDR2 sequences are SGHVS and FQNEAQ. In DNA form, the CDR3 reads TGTGCCAGCAGCTTAGATCCCAGGGGGAACACTGAAGCTTTCTTT. It encodes CASSLDPRGNTEAFF.

In its sample, this clone was seen a few times. This chain links TRBV27 with TRBJ2-3, with 12 bases matching TRBD2. Germline V gene sequence: CDR1 MNHEY, CDR2 SMNVEV (reference sequence). CDR3 size: 19 residues. J lost 4 bases, V lost 0 bases, and 11 bases had no gene match. CDR3 coding DNA: TGTGCCAGCAGTTTATCCCCAATCCGGACTAGCGGGAACGCAGATACGCAGTATTTT. As protein: CASSLSPIRTSGNADTQYF.

This chain uses TRBV5-1 with TRBJ1-1; D is uncertain. The CDR3 is 13 amino acids. The V and J ends lost 4 bases and 5 bases respectively, with 12 bases between them. Looked up from germline, CDR1 is SGHRS and CDR2 is YFSETQ. The CDR3 DNA is TGCGCCAGCAGCCCAATGGGCCCTACTGAAGCTTTCTTT. Its translation: CASSPMGPTEAFF.

The chain has TRBV29-1 and TRBJ2-5, with 7 nucleotides matching TRBD1. The ends lost 3 bases at V and 5 bases at J; junction bases unmatched: 12. This CDR3 spans 15 amino acids. Germline lookup yields CDR1 SQVTM and CDR2 ANQGSEA. CDR3 amino acids: CSVDNGQVIGETQYF. The CDR3 nucleotides are TGCAGCGTTGATAACGGACAGGTCATTGGGGAGACCCAGTACTTC.

V gene TRBV4-3 combines with J gene TRBJ2-5; 7 bases line up with TRBD1. The CDR3 length is 15 residues. Germline CDR1 is LGHNA and CDR2 is YSLEER. V lost 2 bases and J lost 5; bases outside the gene matches: 8. This CDR3 reads CASSQFDRDGETQYF. The CDR3 DNA is TGCGCCAGCAGCCAATTCGACAGGGACGGGGAGACCCAGTACTTC.